The source of this T cell receptor (beta chain) is a study of blood T cell repertoires in COVID-19. Study-level information: Samples of COVID-19 (acute and convalescent) were obtained from the United States, Italy and Spain. T cells, B-cell-depleted T cells, or PBMCs supplied cDNA or gDNA.

Trimming removed 2 bases at V and 7 bases at J, with 7 bases between. The CDR3 totals 13 residues. The germline V gene has CDR1 KGHDR and CDR2 SFDVKD. Assay: immunoSEQ multiplex PCR; the TCRdb copy retains only in-frame clones and omits some. The repertoire holds 200,000 or so clones, with roughly 90% as singletons. The receptor was isolated from a woman aged 40 to 50 with acute COVID-19. The V call is TRBV24-1, the J call TRBJ2-2; D uncertain. The sequencing sample was made of PBMCs or T cells enriched from blood (not recorded which). The CDR3 nucleotides read TGTGCCACCAGTGATTCCCCTTACGGGGAGCTGTTTTTT. Its translation is CATSDSPYGELFF.